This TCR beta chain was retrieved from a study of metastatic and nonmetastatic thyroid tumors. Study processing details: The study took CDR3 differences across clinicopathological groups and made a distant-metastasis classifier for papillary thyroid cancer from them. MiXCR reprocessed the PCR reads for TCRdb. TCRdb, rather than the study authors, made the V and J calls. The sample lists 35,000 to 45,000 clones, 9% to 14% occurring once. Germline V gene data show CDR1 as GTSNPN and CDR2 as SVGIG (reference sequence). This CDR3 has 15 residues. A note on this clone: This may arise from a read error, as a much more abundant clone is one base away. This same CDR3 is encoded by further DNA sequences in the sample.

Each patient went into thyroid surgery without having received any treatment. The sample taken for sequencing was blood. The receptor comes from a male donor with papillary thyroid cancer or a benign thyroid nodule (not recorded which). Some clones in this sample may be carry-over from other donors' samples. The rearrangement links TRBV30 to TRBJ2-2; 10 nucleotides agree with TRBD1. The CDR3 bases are TGTGCCTGGAGTTTCGGACAGGGGGAAGCCGGTGAGCTGTTTTTT. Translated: CAWSFGQGEAGELFF.